This T cell receptor (beta chain) was observed in a study of blood T cell repertoires in COVID-19. Study information: In each case, the material was cDNA or gDNA derived from T cells, B-cell-depleted T cells, or PBMCs.

This CDR3 region has 15 residues. Germline trimming cut 0 bases from V and 2 bases from J; bases unmatched to any gene: 4. Per germline, CDR1 SGHTA and CDR2 FQGNSA. The protocol was immunoSEQ multiplex PCR, while the TCRdb copy is restricted to in-frame clones and leaves out a portion. The sample lists 150,000 to 200,000 clones, approximately 87% occurring once. The sequenced material came from PBMCs or T cells enriched from blood (not recorded which). The rearrangement uses TRBV7-2 and TRBJ2-7; 7 bases fit TRBD2. This sequence originates from a woman between 50 and 59 years old who had recovered from COVID-19. In DNA form, the CDR3 reads TGTGCCAGCAGCTTAGCCTCGGCGGGAGCCTACGAGCAGTACGTC. It translates to CASSLASAGAYEQYV.